This entry concerns a single T cell receptor (beta chain). The CDR3 runs to 13 residues. Trimming took off 7 bases at V and 1 base at J, with 10 bases between the two ends. Germline assignment: CDR1 MNHEY and CDR2 SVGAGI. The record originates from a study of blood T cell repertoires in COVID-19. Study information: Italy, Spain and the United States were the sources of the convalescent and acute COVID-19 samples. PBMCs, B-cell-depleted T cells, or T cells were the source of the cDNA or gDNA that made up the material.

Authors' analysis steps: Scientists estimated how many nucleated cells there were by amplifying reference gene primers. Some clones are missing from TCRdb's copy, which holds only in-frame ones; the method was immunoSEQ multiplex PCR. The V and J calls and clone size are taken from that table; D and trimming were inferred from the DNA. This table holds 100,000 or so clones, around 84% found once. The specimen was peripheral blood. The rearrangement uses TRBV6-5 and TRBJ1-1; D uncertain. The TCR originated in a woman aged 60 to 75 in a cohort sampled during active or convalescent COVID-19. CDR3 sequence reads: CASMAGPNTEAFF. CDR3 sequence (DNA): TGTGCCAGCATGGCGGGTCCGAACACTGAAGCTTTCTTT.